Below are 11 T cell receptor beta chains sequenced from a single sample in a study of shared clonotypes between healthy human individuals. Terminally differentiated effector memory CD45RA+ cells were excluded from the naive CD8 cells, which were CD45RO-negative and positively selected for CCR7. Sequencing used immunoSEQ multiplex PCR; TCRdb keeps in-frame clones, though not all of them. The table lists fewer than 800,000 clones, roughly nine tenths of them singletons. Sequencing input: naive CD8+ T cells sorted from blood. The receptor set was obtained from a man aged 25-45 years in good health.

Of note for this clone: Other DNA sequences in this sample translate to the same CDR3. The chain recombines TRBV9 with TRBJ2-7, with TRBD2 as a possible D gene (6 bases). With 2 bases removed from V and 5 bases from J, the gap between germline ends came to 14 bases. CDR3 length: 14 residues. Germline-derived CDR1 and CDR2 are SGDLS and YYNGEE. The CDR3 DNA reads as TGTGCCAGCAGCGTTGGGGGAGGCACCCACGAGCAGTACTTC. Translation: CASSVGGGTHEQYF.

J is TRBJ1-1 and V is TRBV9, with 8 bases fitting TRBD1. In germline, CDR1 is SGDLS, CDR2 YYNGEE. This CDR3 spans 12 amino acids. The V segment lost 4 bases and the J segment 12 bases; nucleotides outside the gene matches: 8. The CDR3 reads CASSTGQGRPFF. The CDR3 region has the DNA TGTGCCAGCAGCACAGGACAGGGCCGGCCTTTCTTT.

This chain joins TRBV10-3 and TRBJ2-3; D remains unclear. Between the trimmed V and J ends, which lost 3 bases and 2 bases, there was a span of 6 bases. This CDR3 comprises 13 residues. Germline V lookup: CDR1 ENHRY, CDR2 SYGVKD. CDR3 region: CAISDGDTDTQYF. The CDR3 coding sequence is TGTGCCATCAGTGATGGCGACACAGATACGCAGTATTTT.

V and J are TRBV7-9 and TRBJ2-1; no clear D gene. The CDR3 spans 15 residues. Germline CDR1 is SEHNR and CDR2 is FQNEAQ (reference sequence). Trimming pared 5 bases from V and 7 bases from J, leaving 18 bases between. The CDR3 reads CASSPSESSRNEQFF. The CDR3 DNA reads as TGTGCCAGCAGCCCATCCGAGAGTAGCAGGAATGAGCAGTTCTTC.

This rearrangement joins TRBV9 to TRBJ1-4; D may be TRBD1 (5 bases). V lost 3 bases and J lost 3, with 21 bases in between. The germline V gene encodes CDR1 SGDLS and CDR2 YYNGEE. CDR3 length: 18 amino acids. The CDR3 protein is CASSGETGTAGPNEKLFF. As DNA, the CDR3 is TGTGCCAGCAGCGGGGAGACCGGGACCGCTGGGCCTAATGAAAAACTGTTTTTT. Based on the CDR3 plus reference TRBV9 and TRBJ1-4, the full variable domain is DSGVTQTPKHLITATGQRVTLRCSPRSGDLSVYWYQQSLDQGLQFLIQYYNGEERAKGNILERFSAQQFPDLHSELNLSSLELGDSALYFCASSGETGTAGPNEKLFFGSGTQLSVL.

The gene calls are TRBV6-1 and TRBJ2-5; TRBD2 aligns across 9 bases. From germline, CDR1 is MNHNS and CDR2 SASEGT. This CDR3 is built from 14 residues. Trimming removed 6 bases from V and 5 bases from J; junction bases left unmatched: 7. CDR3 nucleotide sequence: TGTGCCAGCAGGGACACTAGCGGGTGGGAGACCCAGTACTTC. It specifies CASRDTSGWETQYF.

The chain couples TRBV7-2 to TRBJ2-5; D gene unclear. Germline CDR1 reads SGHTA; CDR2 reads FQGNSA. There are 19 residues in the CDR3. Trimming shortened V by 0 bases and J by 0 bases, and 20 bases separated the two germline ends. The CDR3 sequence is CASSLAPLIAENHQETQYF. The CDR3 DNA sequence: TGTGCCAGCAGCTTAGCACCCTTAATCGCGGAGAACCACCAAGAGACCCAGTACTTC.

In regard to this clone: Other DNA sequences in this sample translate to the same CDR3. V gene TRBV5-1 combines with J gene TRBJ1-3; no clear D. CDR3 length: 15 residues. The germline V gene has CDR1 SGHRS and CDR2 YFSETQ. Trimming took 0 bases from V and 0 from J, leaving 7 bases between them. For the CDR3, the DNA is TGCGCCAGCAGCTTGGGAGTCAGCTCTGGAAACACCATATATTTT. This codes for CASSLGVSSGNTIYF.

The chain uses TRBV4-1 and TRBJ2-7; a possible D gene is TRBD1 (5 bases). The ends were cut back, 1 base at V and 6 bases at J, with 13 bases in the middle. The CDR3 spans 14 residues. The germline V gene encodes CDR1 MGHRA and CDR2 YSYEKL. The DNA for the CDR3 is TGCGCCAGCAGCCAAGGATCAGGGTGGGGCGAGCAGTACTTC. It translates to CASSQGSGWGEQYF.

The chain recombines TRBV4-3 with TRBJ1-4; no clear D gene. The CDR3 contains 14 residues. Deletions cut 2 bases from V and 8 bases from J, with 12 bases between. CDR1 LGHNA and CDR2 YSLEER come from the germline V gene. CDR3 sequence (DNA): TGCGCCAGCAGCCAATTATTCCTCGGGGAAAAACTGTTTTTT. This codes for CASSQLFLGEKLFF.

The chain combines TRBV9 with TRBJ1-1; the D is unclear. V shed 3 bases and J shed 10 bases, with 16 bases lying between them. This CDR3 is 13 amino acids long. Germline assignment: CDR1 SGDLS and CDR2 YYNGEE. CDR3 amino acids: CASSGSPSNSAFF. The CDR3 DNA reads as TGTGCCAGCAGCGGCTCCCCGTCTAATTCAGCTTTCTTT.